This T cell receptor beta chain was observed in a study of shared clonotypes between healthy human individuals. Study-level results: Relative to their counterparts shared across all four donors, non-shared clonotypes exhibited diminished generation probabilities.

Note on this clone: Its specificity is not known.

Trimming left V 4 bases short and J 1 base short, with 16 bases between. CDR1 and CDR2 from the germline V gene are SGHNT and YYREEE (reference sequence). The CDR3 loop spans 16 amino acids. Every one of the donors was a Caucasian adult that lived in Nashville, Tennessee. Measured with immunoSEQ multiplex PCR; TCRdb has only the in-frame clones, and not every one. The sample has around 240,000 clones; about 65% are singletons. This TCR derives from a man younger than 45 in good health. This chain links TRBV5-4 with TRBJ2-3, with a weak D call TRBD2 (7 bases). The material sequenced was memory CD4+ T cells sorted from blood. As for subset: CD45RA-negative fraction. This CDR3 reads CASSGEGGAGTDTQYF. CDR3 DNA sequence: TGTGCCAGCAGCGGCGAGGGGGGGGCGGGCACAGATACGCAGTATTTT.